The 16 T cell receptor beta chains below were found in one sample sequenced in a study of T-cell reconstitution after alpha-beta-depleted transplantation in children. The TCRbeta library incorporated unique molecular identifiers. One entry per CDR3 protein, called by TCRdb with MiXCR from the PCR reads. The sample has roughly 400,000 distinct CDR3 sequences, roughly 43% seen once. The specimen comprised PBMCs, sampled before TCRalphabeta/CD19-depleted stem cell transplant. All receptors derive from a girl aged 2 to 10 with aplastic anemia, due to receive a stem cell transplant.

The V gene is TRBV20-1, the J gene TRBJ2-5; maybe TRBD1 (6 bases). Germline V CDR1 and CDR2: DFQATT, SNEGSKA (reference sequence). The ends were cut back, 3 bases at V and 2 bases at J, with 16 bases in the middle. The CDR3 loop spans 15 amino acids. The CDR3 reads CSASTGLDLQETQYF. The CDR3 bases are TGCAGTGCTAGTACAGGGCTGGATTTACAAGAGACCCAGTACTTC.

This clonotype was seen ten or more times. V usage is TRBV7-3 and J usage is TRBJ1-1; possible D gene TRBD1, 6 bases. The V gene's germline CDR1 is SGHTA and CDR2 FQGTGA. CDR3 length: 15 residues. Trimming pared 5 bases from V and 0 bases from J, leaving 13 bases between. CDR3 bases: TGTGCCAGCAGCCCCCTGGGACATATGAACACTGAAGCTTTCTTT. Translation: CASSPLGHMNTEAFF.

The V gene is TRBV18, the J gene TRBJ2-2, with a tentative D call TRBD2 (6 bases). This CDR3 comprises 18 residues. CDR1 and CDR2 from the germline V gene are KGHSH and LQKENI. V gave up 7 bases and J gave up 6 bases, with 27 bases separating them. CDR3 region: CASYPIRSAGRLAGELFF. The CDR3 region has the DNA TGTGCCAGCTACCCCATCAGGTCCGCGGGGAGATTGGCCGGGGAGCTGTTTTTT.

CDR3 sequence (DNA): TGTGCCAGCAGTCTTTCCCCAGCGGGCTCCTACGAGCAGTACTTC. Translating gives CASSLSPAGSYEQYF. The chain links TRBV12-3 or TRBV12-4 to TRBJ2-7; maybe TRBD2 (6 bases). This CDR3 is built from 15 residues. V shed 5 bases and J shed 0 bases, with 14 bases lying between them.

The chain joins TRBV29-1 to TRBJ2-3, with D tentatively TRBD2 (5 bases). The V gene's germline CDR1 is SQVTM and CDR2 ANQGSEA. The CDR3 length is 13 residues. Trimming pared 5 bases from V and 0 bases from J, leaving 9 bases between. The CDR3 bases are TGCAGCGTTCGGGAACGGAGCACAGATACGCAGTATTTT. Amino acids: CSVRERSTDTQYF.

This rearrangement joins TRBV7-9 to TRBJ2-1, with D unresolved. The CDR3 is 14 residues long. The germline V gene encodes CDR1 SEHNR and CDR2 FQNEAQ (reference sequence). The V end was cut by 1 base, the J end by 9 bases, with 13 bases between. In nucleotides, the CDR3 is TGTGCCAGCAGCTTAGTATCTTCCCTGGGTGAGCAGTTCTTC. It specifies CASSLVSSLGEQFF.

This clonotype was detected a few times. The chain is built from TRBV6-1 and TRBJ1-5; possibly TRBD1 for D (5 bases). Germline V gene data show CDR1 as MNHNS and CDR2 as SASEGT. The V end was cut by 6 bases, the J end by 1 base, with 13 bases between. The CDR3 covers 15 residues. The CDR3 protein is CASRFREGSNQPQHF. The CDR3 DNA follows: TGTGCCAGCAGATTCAGGGAGGGGAGCAATCAGCCCCAGCATTTT.

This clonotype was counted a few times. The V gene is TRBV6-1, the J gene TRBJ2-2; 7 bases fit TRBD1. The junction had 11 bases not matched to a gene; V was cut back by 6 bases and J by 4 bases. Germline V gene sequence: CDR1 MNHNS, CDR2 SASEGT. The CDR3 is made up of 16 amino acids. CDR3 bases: TGTGCCAGCAGGAAACAGGGGCCCGGGTCCACCGGGGAGCTGTTTTTT. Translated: CASRKQGPGSTGELFF.

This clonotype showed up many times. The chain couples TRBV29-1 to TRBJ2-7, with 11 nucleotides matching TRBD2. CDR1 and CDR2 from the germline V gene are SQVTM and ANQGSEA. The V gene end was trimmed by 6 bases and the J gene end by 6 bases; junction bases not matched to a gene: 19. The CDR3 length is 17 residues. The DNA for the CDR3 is TGCAGCGTCTCCGGGACTAGCGGTCGGGGAGCCCTTTCCGAGCAGTACTTC. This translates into CSVSGTSGRGALSEQYF.

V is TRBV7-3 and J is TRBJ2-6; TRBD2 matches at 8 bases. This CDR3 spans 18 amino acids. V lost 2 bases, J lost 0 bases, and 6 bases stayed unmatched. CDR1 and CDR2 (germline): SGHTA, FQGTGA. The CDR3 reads CASSLRAGASSGANVLTF. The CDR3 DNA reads TGTGCCAGCAGCTTACGAGCGGGGGCCTCCTCTGGGGCCAACGTCCTGACTTTC.

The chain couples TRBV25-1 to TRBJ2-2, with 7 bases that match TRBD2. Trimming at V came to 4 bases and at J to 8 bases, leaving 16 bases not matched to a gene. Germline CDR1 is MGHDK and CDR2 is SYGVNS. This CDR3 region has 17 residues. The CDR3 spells CASSGGLGGGYAGELFF. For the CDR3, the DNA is TGTGCCAGCAGTGGAGGATTGGGCGGGGGTTATGCAGGGGAGCTGTTTTTT.

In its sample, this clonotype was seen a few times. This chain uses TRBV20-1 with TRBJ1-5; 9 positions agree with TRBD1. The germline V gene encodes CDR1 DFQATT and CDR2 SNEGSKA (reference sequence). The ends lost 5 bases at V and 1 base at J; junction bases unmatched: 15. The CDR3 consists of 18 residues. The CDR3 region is CSAQSDRGFVRSNQPQHF. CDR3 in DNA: TGCAGTGCTCAGTCGGACAGGGGTTTTGTGCGCAGCAATCAGCCCCAGCATTTT.

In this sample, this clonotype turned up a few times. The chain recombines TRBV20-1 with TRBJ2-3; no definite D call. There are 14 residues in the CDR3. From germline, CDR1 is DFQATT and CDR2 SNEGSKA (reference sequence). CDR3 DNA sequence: TGCAGCGCTTCCGAATATCCTAGGACAGATACGCAGTATTTT. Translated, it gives CSASEYPRTDTQYF.

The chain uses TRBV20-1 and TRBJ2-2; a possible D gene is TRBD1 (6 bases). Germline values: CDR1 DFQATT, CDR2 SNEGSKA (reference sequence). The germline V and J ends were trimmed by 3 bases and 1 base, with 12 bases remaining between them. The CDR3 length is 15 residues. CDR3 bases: TGCAGTGCTAGGCCGGGACACCAGAACACCGGGGAGCTGTTTTTT. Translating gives CSARPGHQNTGELFF.

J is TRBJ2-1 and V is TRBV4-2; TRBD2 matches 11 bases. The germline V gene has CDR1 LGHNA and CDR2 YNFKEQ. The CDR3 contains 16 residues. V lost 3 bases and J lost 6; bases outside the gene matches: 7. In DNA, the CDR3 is TGTGCCAGCAGCCACGACGGGACTAGCGGTGCCAATGAGCAGTTCTTC. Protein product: CASSHDGTSGANEQFF.

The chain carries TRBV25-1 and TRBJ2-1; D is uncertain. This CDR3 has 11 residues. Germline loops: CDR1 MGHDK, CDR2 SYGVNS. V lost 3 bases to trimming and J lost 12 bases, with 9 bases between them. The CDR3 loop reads CASSENGRQFF. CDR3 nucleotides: TGTGCCAGCAGTGAGAATGGGCGGCAGTTCTTC.